This TCR beta chain originates from a study of T cells and Merkel cell carcinoma outcomes. Study findings and constraints: In Merkel cell carcinoma, repertoire and T-cell density reportedly predicted outcomes.

Sequenced by immunoSEQ multiplex PCR; TCRdb stores in-frame clones only, minus some. The sample yields roughly 13,000 clones, 92% seen once. V lost 0 bases and J lost 1, with 11 bases in between. The CDR3 has 17 residues. Germline CDR1 SGDLS, CDR2 YYNGEE. This clone was seen once. Its antigen is currently unknown. The TCR originated in a human donor with Merkel cell carcinoma. The chain couples TRBV9 to TRBJ1-6; D possibly corresponds to TRBD1 (5 bases). The sequencing sample was made of tumor tissue from Merkel cell carcinoma. CDR3: CASSVGQGRSYNSPLHF. As DNA, the CDR3 is TGTGCCAGCAGCGTAGGGCAGGGAAGGTCCTATAATTCACCCCTCCACTTT.